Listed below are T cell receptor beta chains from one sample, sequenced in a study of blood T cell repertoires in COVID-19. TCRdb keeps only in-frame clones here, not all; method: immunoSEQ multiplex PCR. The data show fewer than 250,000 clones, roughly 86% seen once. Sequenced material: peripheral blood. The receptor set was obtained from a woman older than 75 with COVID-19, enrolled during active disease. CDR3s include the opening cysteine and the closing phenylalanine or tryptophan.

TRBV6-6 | CASSGRGQGTDTQYF
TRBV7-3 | CASSLSSALTGELFF
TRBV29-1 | CSVGTGEQFF
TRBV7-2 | CASSSGVAAEQFF
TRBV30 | CAWSVQKGTGYNSPLHF
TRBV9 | CASSPSGQGGEKLFF
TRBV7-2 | CASSPKGGTAGQYF
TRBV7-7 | CASSLTGSANEKLFF
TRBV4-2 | CASSQGTSGVQETQYF
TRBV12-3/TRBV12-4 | CASSVRGNSEAFF
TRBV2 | CASKTTRLAAEWYF
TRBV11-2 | CASSLGVYEQYF
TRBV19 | CASKDKVSTGELFF
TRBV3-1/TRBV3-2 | CASSPTGGSNQPQHF
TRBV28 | CASSPPGQGGGYTF
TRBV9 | CASSVGPLRSTDTQYF
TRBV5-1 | CASSFGGPSYNEQFF
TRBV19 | CAATTRNTEAFF
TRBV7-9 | CASSRGGANTGELFF
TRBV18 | CASSPRRTEAFF
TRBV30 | CAWSVVRAGGGYTF
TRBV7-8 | CASSLEGAGLNTEAFF
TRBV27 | CASSFRPEYGYTF
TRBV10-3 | CAISDSTVNTEAFF
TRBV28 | CASSVTGKGVDEQFF
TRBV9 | CASSQGVNTEAFF
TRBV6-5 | CASSRGFGTVSEAFF
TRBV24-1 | CATSDSIAGGMNTQYF
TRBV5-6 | CASSLVGASYNEQFF
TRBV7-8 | CASSLASGGVNTEAFF
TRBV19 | CASSWRASYGYTF
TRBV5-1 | CASSSEASGGDEQYF
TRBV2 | CASSDNRDTGELFF
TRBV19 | CASSIDPDIAQPQHF
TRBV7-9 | CASSLGTDARRETQYF
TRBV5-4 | CASSLSSSPSGTQYF
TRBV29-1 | CSALIVEQYF
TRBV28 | CASMGQQQGGYTF
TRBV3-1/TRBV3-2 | CASSQTRTGGYGYTF
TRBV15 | CATSARVTGELFF
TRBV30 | CACQTPGGPQYF
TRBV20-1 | CSASGQVRANEQFF
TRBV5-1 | CASSMTGQQGGYTF
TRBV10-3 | CAISQTSSHNEQFF
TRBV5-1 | CASSLELAGTGELFF
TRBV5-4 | CASSQRTASSHSPLHF
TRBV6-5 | CASRDPTGPGEKLFF
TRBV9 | CASSVGGANYGYTF
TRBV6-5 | CASSYRGLSGNTIYF
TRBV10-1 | CASSEEGIVGSPLHF
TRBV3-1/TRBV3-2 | CASSQKGARLIF
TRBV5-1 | CASSSGQGANGYTF
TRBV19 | CASSMTAGNNQPQHF
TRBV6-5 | CASSYAGEAFF
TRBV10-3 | CAIRGTADSNQPQHF
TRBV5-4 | CASSESREWAGNTIYF
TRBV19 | CVSSSRQKDTQYF